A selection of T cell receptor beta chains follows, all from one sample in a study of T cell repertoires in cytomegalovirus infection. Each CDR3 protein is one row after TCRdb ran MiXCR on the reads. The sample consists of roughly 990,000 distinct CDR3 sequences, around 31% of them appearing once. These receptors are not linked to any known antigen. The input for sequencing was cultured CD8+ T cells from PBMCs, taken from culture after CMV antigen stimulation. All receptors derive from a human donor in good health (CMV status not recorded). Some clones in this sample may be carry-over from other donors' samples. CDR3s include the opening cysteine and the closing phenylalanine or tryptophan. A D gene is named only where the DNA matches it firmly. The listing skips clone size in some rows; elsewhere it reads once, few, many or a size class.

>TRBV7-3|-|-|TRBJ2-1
TGTGCCAGCAGTGCAAGCGGCAATGAGCAGTTCTTC
CASSASGNEQFF
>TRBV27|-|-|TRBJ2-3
TGTGCCAGCAGTTTCGCCGGCCAAAGTTTCACAGATACGCAGTATTTT
CASSFAGQSFTDTQYF
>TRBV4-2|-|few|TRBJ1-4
TGTGCCAGCAGCCAAGATCGGGCGGCTAATGAAAAACTGTTTTTT
CASSQDRAANEKLFF
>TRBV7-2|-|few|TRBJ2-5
TGTGCCAGCACCGCCAGACGGGGGAGACTAGGGGGCGATCAAGAGACCCAGTACTTC
CASTARRGRLGGDQETQYF
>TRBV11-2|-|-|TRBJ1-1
TGTGCCAGCAGCTTAGTTACAGGGACGTACACTGAAGCTTTCTTT
CASSLVTGTYTEAFF
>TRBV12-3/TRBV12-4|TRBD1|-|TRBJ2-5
TGTGCCAGTAGATCCGGGACAGGGGTGGGAAAGACCCAGTACTTC
CASRSGTGVGKTQYF
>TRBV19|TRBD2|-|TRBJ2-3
TGTGCCAGTCGGACTAGCGGGGACTTACAAGCTAGCACAGATACGCAGTATTTT
CASRTSGDLQASTDTQYF
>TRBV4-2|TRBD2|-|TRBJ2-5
TGTGCCAGCAGCCAGCAGCCTAGCGGGGGGGTACAAGAGACCCAGTACTTC
CASSQQPSGGVQETQYF
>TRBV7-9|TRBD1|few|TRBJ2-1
TGTGCCAGCAGCCCAAAGCAGGGGGCAAAATACAATGAGCAGTTCTTC
CASSPKQGAKYNEQFF
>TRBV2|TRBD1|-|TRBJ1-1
TGTGCCAGTCCACCGGGACAGGGTTATGATAGCACTGAAGCTTTCTTT
CASPPGQGYDSTEAFF
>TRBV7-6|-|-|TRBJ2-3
TGTGCCAGCAGCTTCCGACGGGCCCCTGGCCCCACAGATACGCAGTATTTT
CASSFRRAPGPTDTQYF
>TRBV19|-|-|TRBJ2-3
TGTGCCAGTAGTACGATCTACACAGATACGCAGTATTTT
CASSTIYTDTQYF
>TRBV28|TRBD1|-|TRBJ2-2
TGTGCCGGCTCGGACAGGGGAGGCACCGGGGAGCTGTTTTTT
CAGSDRGGTGELFF
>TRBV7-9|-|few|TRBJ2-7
TGTGCCAGCAGCTTATTAGTTGACGAGCAGTACTTC
CASSLLVDEQYF
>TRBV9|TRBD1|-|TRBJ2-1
TGTGCCAGCAGCACCCAGGGGGCCGTTGATTACAATGAGCAGTTCTTC
CASSTQGAVDYNEQFF
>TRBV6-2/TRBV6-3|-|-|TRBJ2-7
TGTGCCAGCAGAGGGAGGAGCCAGCCCCTTGGCGAGCAGTACTTC
CASRGRSQPLGEQYF
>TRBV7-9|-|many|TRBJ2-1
TGTGCCAGCAGCAAGGACAGTAATGAGCAGTTCTTC
CASSKDSNEQFF
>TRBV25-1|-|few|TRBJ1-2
TGTGCCAGCCGAGGAGCTTATGGCTACACCTTC
CASRGAYGYTF
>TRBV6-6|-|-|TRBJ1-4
TGTGCCAGCAGTTCGCACAGGGACGTAGGGGAAAAACTGTTTTTT
CASSSHRDVGEKLFF
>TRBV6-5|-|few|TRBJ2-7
TGTGCCAGCAGTTACGGCGGGGCCGCCTACGAGCAGTACTTC
CASSYGGAAYEQYF
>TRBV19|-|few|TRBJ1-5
TGTGCCAGTAGTACCCCCGAGAGCCCCCAGCATTTT
CASSTPESPQHF
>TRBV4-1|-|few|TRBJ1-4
TGCGCCAGCAGCCATGGTCACAGGGTCAGTGAAAAACTGTTTTTT
CASSHGHRVSEKLFF
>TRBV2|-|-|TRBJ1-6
TGTGCCAGCAGGGAGACACAGCCCCTCCACTTT
CASRETQPLHF
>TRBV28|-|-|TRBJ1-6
TGTGCCAGCAGTTTCCGGGACCAGAGAAGCCTCCACTTT
CASSFRDQRSLHF
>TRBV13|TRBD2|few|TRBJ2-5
TGTGCCAGCAGCACTACCGAGGGACTAGCGTGGCAAGAGACCCAGTACTTC
CASSTTEGLAWQETQYF
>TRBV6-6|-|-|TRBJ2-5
TGTGCCAGCAAGAGGGGCGGGGAGACCCAGTACTTC
CASKRGGETQYF
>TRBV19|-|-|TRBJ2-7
TGTGCCAGTAGTAGCCTTGGGGGGGGCCTCTACGAGCAGTACTTC
CASSSLGGGLYEQYF
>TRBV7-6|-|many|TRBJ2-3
TGTGCCAGCAGCTTACGTGCCTTCGGTACAGATACGCAGTATTTT
CASSLRAFGTDTQYF
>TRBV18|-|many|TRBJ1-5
TGTGCCAGCTCACCACCTAGCAATCAGCCCCAGCATTTT
CASSPPSNQPQHF
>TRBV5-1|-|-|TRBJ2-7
TGCGCCAGCAGCTGGAGAGAGGGCGAGGACGAGCAGTACTTC
CASSWREGEDEQYF
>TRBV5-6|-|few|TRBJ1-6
TGTGCCAGCAGCGATCGTCCGGGAGACACCTATAATTCACCCCTCCACTTT
CASSDRPGDTYNSPLHF
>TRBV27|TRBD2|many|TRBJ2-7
TGTGCCAGCAGCTTCCGGGGGGCCTACGAGCAGTACTTC
CASSFRGAYEQYF
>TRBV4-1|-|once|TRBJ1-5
TGCGCCAGCAGCCGAGGGGGTGAATATAGCAATCAGCCCCAGCATTTT
CASSRGGEYSNQPQHF
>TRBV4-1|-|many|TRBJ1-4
TGCGCCAGCAGCCAAAGACTGGACGCCGATCTTGCAACTAATGAAAAACTGTTTTTT
CASSQRLDADLATNEKLFF
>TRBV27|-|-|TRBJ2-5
TGTGCCAGCAGTTCGGGCGGTTCTATTCAAGAGACCCAGTACTTC
CASSSGGSIQETQYF
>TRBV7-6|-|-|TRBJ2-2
TGTGTCACCCTGGGGGGCAACACCGGGGAGCTGTTTTTT
CVTLGGNTGELFF
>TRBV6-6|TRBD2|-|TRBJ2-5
TGTGCCAGCAGTTACTATTTGCCGGGAACTAGCGAACAAGAGACCCAGTACTTC
CASSYYLPGTSEQETQYF